Listed below are T cell receptor beta chains from one sample, sequenced in a study of blood T cell repertoires in COVID-19. The protocol was immunoSEQ multiplex PCR, while the TCRdb copy is restricted to in-frame clones and leaves out a portion. The sample has about 250,000 clones, approximately 86% seen once; the top ten hold 0.87%. Specimen: peripheral blood. The receptor set was obtained from a human donor with COVID-19, enrolled during active disease. The donor label of this sample is uncertain. CDR3s include the opening cysteine and the closing phenylalanine or tryptophan. D genes are given only for firm matches. The size field is filled for only some rows; it gives once, few, many or a size class.

j_call | v_call | d_call | clone_size | cdr3_aa | cdr3_nt
TRBJ2-5 | TRBV19 | NA | NA | CASSFTSVETQYF | TGTGCCAGTAGTTTCACTAGTGTCGAGACCCAGTACTTC
TRBJ2-7 | TRBV20-1 | TRBD2 | NA | CSASGLAGQSPYEQYF | TGCAGTGCTAGTGGCCTAGCGGGACAATCCCCCTACGAGCAGTACTTC
TRBJ2-5 | TRBV29-1 | TRBD2 | NA | CSAVAGGARGTQYF | TGCAGCGCCGTAGCGGGAGGTGCGCGGGGGACCCAGTACTTC
TRBJ1-1 | TRBV3-1/TRBV3-2 | NA | NA | CASRPGGGEAEAFF | TGTGCCAGCAGACCCGGCGGAGGGGAGGCTGAAGCTTTCTTT
TRBJ2-2 | TRBV4-1 | TRBD2 | NA | CASSQFTSGRNTGELFF | TGCGCCAGCAGCCAATTTACTAGCGGGAGGAACACCGGGGAGCTGTTTTTT
TRBJ2-1 | TRBV7-2 | TRBD2 | NA | CASSLTSVSSYNEQFF | TGTGCCAGCAGCTTGACTAGCGTTAGCTCCTACAATGAGCAGTTCTTC
TRBJ2-3 | TRBV3-1/TRBV3-2 | TRBD2 | NA | CASSRLAGPLSTDTQYF | TGTGCCAGCAGCCGACTAGCGGGACCTCTAAGCACAGATACGCAGTATTTT
TRBJ2-1 | TRBV9 | TRBD2 | NA | CASSLKFTSGTHSLYNEQFF | TGTGCCAGCAGCCTCAAGTTCACTAGCGGGACGCACTCCCTATACAATGAGCAGTTCTTC
TRBJ1-1 | TRBV18 | NA | few | CASSPLPGAEAFF | TGTGCCAGCTCACCCCTACCCGGGGCTGAAGCTTTCTTT
TRBJ2-2 | TRBV5-4 | TRBD2 | NA | CASSRTSGNSGELFF | TGTGCCAGCAGTCGGACTAGCGGGAACTCCGGGGAGCTGTTTTTT
TRBJ1-2 | TRBV13 | TRBD1 | few | CASSSGQGSNYGYTF | TGTGCCAGCAGCTCAGGACAGGGGTCTAACTATGGCTACACCTTC
TRBJ1-6 | TRBV9 | NA | NA | CASSVAPVRYNSPLHF | TGTGCCAGCAGCGTAGCTCCAGTCCGCTATAATTCACCCCTCCACTTT
TRBJ1-1 | TRBV21-1 | NA | NA | CASSKGLLNTEAFF | TGTGCCAGCAGCAAAGGTCTCCTGAACACTGAAGCTTTCTTT
TRBJ2-7 | TRBV7-2 | TRBD2 | NA | CASSLSWGTRILNEQYF | TGTGCCAGCAGCTTATCTTGGGGGACTAGGATCCTCAACGAGCAGTACTTC
TRBJ1-1 | TRBV18 | NA | NA | CASSPTEVNTEAFF | TGTGCCAGCTCACCAACCGAGGTGAACACTGAAGCTTTCTTT
TRBJ1-1 | TRBV29-1 | NA | NA | CSVGAGAWDTEAFF | TGCAGCGTTGGAGCGGGGGCTTGGGACACTGAAGCTTTCTTT
TRBJ2-7 | TRBV7-3 | TRBD1 | NA | CASSLIRTGREQYF | TGTGCCAGCAGCTTAATTCGGACAGGGAGGGAGCAGTACTTC
TRBJ2-7 | TRBV28 | NA | NA | CASSLGSPSYEQYF | TGTGCCAGCAGTTTGGGTAGCCCCTCCTACGAGCAGTACTTC
TRBJ1-4 | TRBV23-1 | NA | NA | CAHLSWRGKLFF | TGCGCCCACTTAAGTTGGAGGGGAAAACTGTTTTTT
TRBJ1-1 | TRBV7-2 | TRBD1 | NA | CASSPQTGVSNTEAFF | TGTGCCAGCAGCCCTCAAACAGGGGTCTCGAACACTGAAGCTTTCTTT
TRBJ1-4 | TRBV28 | TRBD1 | NA | CASRTTGVSEKLFF | TGTGCCAGCAGAACCACAGGGGTCAGTGAAAAACTGTTTTTT
TRBJ1-2 | TRBV27 | NA | NA | CASSLFSGSTPNYGYTF | TGTGCCAGCAGTTTATTCTCGGGGTCTACTCCCAACTATGGCTACACCTTC
TRBJ2-3 | TRBV7-9 | NA | NA | CASSLLAASTDTQYF | TGTGCCAGCAGCTTATTAGCGGCTAGCACAGATACGCAGTATTTT
TRBJ2-5 | TRBV5-4 | NA | NA | CASSLEGRKETQYF | TGTGCCAGCAGCTTGGAGGGGCGTAAAGAGACCCAGTACTTC
TRBJ1-2 | TRBV6-1 | TRBD1 | NA | CASSEPGQGTFYGYTF | TGTGCCAGCAGTGAACCGGGACAGGGAACATTCTATGGCTACACCTTC
TRBJ1-1 | TRBV18 | NA | NA | CASSLDTEAFF | TGTGCCAGCTCCCTAGACACTGAAGCTTTCTTT
TRBJ1-4 | TRBV30 | NA | once | CAWSARSATIRGGGLFF | TGTGCCTGGAGTGCTCGGTCCGCCACAATTCGTGGGGGAGGACTGTTTTTT
TRBJ1-1 | TRBV4-3 | NA | NA | CASSQPGGYTEAFF | TGCGCCAGCAGCCAACCCGGGGGATACACTGAAGCTTTCTTT
TRBJ2-1 | TRBV19 | NA | NA | CASSSIRSSYNEQFF | TGTGCCAGTAGTAGCATACGGAGCTCCTACAATGAGCAGTTCTTC
TRBJ1-5 | TRBV6-1 | TRBD1 | NA | CASSEGGTGSHF | TGTGCCAGCAGTGAAGGGGGGACAGGGTCCCATTTT
TRBJ2-7 | TRBV19 | TRBD1 | NA | CASSIDRDSEFEQYF | TGTGCCAGTAGTATTGACCGGGACAGCGAGTTCGAGCAGTACTTC
TRBJ1-1 | TRBV29-1 | TRBD1 | NA | CSVAGTGVTEAFF | TGCAGCGTTGCTGGGACAGGGGTCACTGAAGCTTTCTTT
TRBJ2-3 | TRBV11-2 | TRBD2 | NA | CASSLGLAGVGTDTQYF | TGTGCCAGCAGCTTAGGCCTAGCGGGAGTGGGCACAGATACGCAGTATTTT
TRBJ1-1 | TRBV19 | TRBD1 | NA | CASSSPRGTGNTEAFF | TGTGCCAGTAGTAGCCCACGCGGGACAGGGAACACTGAAGCTTTCTTT
TRBJ2-7 | TRBV7-9 | NA | NA | CASSFSPSYEQYF | TGTGCCAGCAGCTTCAGTCCTTCCTACGAGCAGTACTTC
TRBJ2-5 | TRBV7-9 | NA | NA | CASSGTLGPQETQYF | TGTGCCAGCAGCGGGACACTAGGGCCCCAAGAGACCCAGTACTTC
TRBJ1-5 | TRBV4-1 | TRBD1 | NA | CASSQGQGDLSNQPQHF | TGCGCCAGCAGCCAAGGCCAGGGGGACCTTAGCAATCAGCCCCAGCATTTT
TRBJ1-5 | TRBV18 | NA | NA | CASSPGIQSNQPQHF | TGTGCCAGCTCACCAGGTATACAGAGTAATCAGCCCCAGCATTTT
TRBJ1-4 | TRBV29-1 | NA | NA | CSVVGVNEKLFF | TGCAGCGTCGTCGGGGTAAATGAAAAACTGTTTTTT
TRBJ2-1 | TRBV28 | TRBD2 | NA | CASSLGGGYNEQFF | TGTGCCAGCAGTTTAGGGGGAGGGTACAATGAGCAGTTCTTC
TRBJ1-4 | TRBV3-1/TRBV3-2 | NA | few | CASSPDSLNEKLFF | TGTGCCAGCAGCCCCGACAGCCTTAATGAAAAACTGTTTTTT